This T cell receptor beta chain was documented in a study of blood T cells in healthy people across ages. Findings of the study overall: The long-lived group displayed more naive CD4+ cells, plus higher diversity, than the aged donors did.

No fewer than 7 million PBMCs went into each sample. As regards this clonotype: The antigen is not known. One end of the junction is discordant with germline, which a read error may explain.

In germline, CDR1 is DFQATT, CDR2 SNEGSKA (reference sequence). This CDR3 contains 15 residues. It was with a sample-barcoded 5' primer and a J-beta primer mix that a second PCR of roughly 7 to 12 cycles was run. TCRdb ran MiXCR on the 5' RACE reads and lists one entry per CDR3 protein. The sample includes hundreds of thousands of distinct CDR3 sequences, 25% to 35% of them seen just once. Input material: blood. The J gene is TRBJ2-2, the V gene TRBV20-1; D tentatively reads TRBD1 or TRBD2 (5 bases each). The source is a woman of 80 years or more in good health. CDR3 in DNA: TGCAGTGCTAGAGACAGGGTTGTAAACACCGGGGAGCCGTTTTTT. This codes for CSARDRVVNTGEPFF.